These 16 T cell receptor beta chains were all obtained from the same sample, sequenced in a study of blood T cells in healthy people across ages. Primers used in a second PCR of roughly 6 to 12 cycles were a sample-barcoded 5' primer and a J-beta primer mix. Each CDR3 protein gets one entry after TCRdb re-called the 5' RACE reads with MiXCR. The sample holds roughly 1,500,000 distinct CDR3 sequences, 42% seen once. Sequenced: blood. Receptor source: a woman under 30 in good health.

This clonotype appeared a few times. This chain's CDR3 is CASRFQPGGPYEQYF. In DNA form, the CDR3 reads TGCGCCAGCAGGTTTCAGCCGGGGGGCCCCTACGAGCAGTACTTC. The rearrangement joins TRBV5-1 to TRBJ2-7, with D possibly matching TRBD2 (7 bases). This CDR3 is built from 15 residues. Trimming stripped 5 bases from V and 2 bases from J, with 17 bases between. CDR1 is SGHRS and CDR2 is YFSETQ in the germline V gene.

The chain joins TRBV7-9 to TRBJ2-1, with D possibly TRBD1 on 6 matching bases. Germline assignment: CDR1 SEHNR and CDR2 FQNEAQ (reference sequence). This CDR3 comprises 16 residues. V was pared by 7 bases and J by 4 bases, with 20 bases between. CDR3 region: CASIPKQGTIYNEQFF. CDR3 DNA sequence: TGTGCCAGCATTCCGAAACAGGGAACGATTTACAATGAGCAGTTCTTC.

This clonotype was picked up a small number of times. The chain combines TRBV5-1 with TRBJ1-2; the D gene is possibly TRBD1 (6 bases). V lost 3 bases and J 6 bases, leaving 12 bases between the germline ends. This CDR3 is 13 amino acids long. In germline, CDR1 is SGHRS, CDR2 YFSETQ. The CDR3 region is CASSWGGEDGYTF. The CDR3 DNA reads as TGCGCCAGCAGCTGGGGGGGCGAGGATGGCTACACCTTC.

This clonotype was picked up a small number of times. The chain recombines TRBV7-9 with TRBJ1-4; D is undetermined. This CDR3 comprises 15 residues. Per the germline V gene, CDR1 is SEHNR and CDR2 is FQNEAQ (reference sequence). V lost 5 bases and J lost 4, with 14 bases in between. CDR3 coding DNA: TGTGCCAGCAGCGTCGGACGGACCTATAATGAAAAACTGTTTTTT. This encodes CASSVGRTYNEKLFF.

This clonotype has a handful of counts. The chain couples TRBV20-1 to TRBJ2-5; no reliable D call. V was shortened by 7 bases and J by 11 bases, with 29 bases between the two germline ends. CDR1 DFQATT and CDR2 SNEGSKA come from the germline V gene (reference sequence). CDR3 length equals 15 residues. CDR3 DNA: TGCAGTGTTCTGAGATCAGCGCAATTTTTGATGGGGCAGTACTTC. Translating it yields CSVLRSAQFLMGQYF.

The chain has TRBV4-1 and TRBJ2-1; 8 nucleotides agree with TRBD2. Per the germline V gene, CDR1 is MGHRA and CDR2 is YSYEKL. CDR3 length equals 17 residues. J lost 6 bases, V lost 4 bases, and 14 bases had no gene match. CDR3 nucleotides: TGCGCCAGCAGCCTCGACCCGGTAGCGGGAAATCTCAATGAGCAGTTCTTC. Translation gives CASSLDPVAGNLNEQFF.

V usage is TRBV5-1 and J usage is TRBJ1-1; possibly TRBD1 for D (6 bases). The V end lost 2 bases, the J end lost 7 bases, and 9 bases lay between the germline ends. The CDR3 sequence is 12 residues long. The germline V gene encodes CDR1 SGHRS and CDR2 YFSETQ. CDR3 bases: TGCGCCAGCAGCTTTGCGGACAGTGAAGCTTTCTTT. Translated: CASSFADSEAFF.

A few counts support this clonotype. The rearrangement joins TRBV20-1 to TRBJ2-7; D tentatively reads TRBD1 or TRBD2 (5 bases each). CDR3 length: 14 amino acids. V lost 3 bases and J 5 bases, leaving 17 bases between the germline ends. CDR1 and CDR2 (germline): DFQATT, SNEGSKA (reference sequence). The CDR3 region is CSASDGTDVDEQYF. CDR3 nucleotide sequence: TGCAGTGCTAGCGACGGGACCGACGTCGACGAGCAGTACTTC.

V usage is TRBV10-3 and J usage is TRBJ1-1; weak D call: TRBD1 (5 bases). CDR1 ENHRY and CDR2 SYGVKD come from the germline V gene. V was trimmed by 7 bases and J by 1 base, leaving 10 bases between them. The CDR3 is 13 residues long. The CDR3 spells CAINQGSNTEAFF. The CDR3 nucleotides read TGTGCCATCAATCAGGGCTCGAACACTGAAGCTTTCTTT.

The chain couples TRBV20-1 to TRBJ2-4, with TRBD2 matching over 9 bases. The CDR3 runs 17 residues. The germline V gene encodes CDR1 DFQATT and CDR2 SNEGSKA (reference sequence). V lost 0 bases and J lost 4; bases outside the gene matches: 10. The CDR3 DNA reads as TGCAGTGCTAGAGATGGGTCGGCTAGCGGGGCTAAAAACATTCAGTACTTC. Translating gives CSARDGSASGAKNIQYF.

This clonotype was seen just once. The chain recombines TRBV7-8 with TRBJ1-4; unclear D gene. The CDR3 loop spans 15 amino acids. V lost 1 base, J lost 4 bases, and 10 bases lay in between. Germline loops: CDR1 SGHVS, CDR2 FQNEAQ. The CDR3 coding sequence is TGTGCCAGCAGCTTAGGAGCCAGATATAATGAAAAACTGTTTTTT. This codes for CASSLGARYNEKLFF.

The rearrangement uses TRBV10-3 and TRBJ2-7; D is unclear. V gave up 6 bases and J gave up 3 bases, with 15 bases separating them. Germline-derived CDR1 and CDR2 are ENHRY and SYGVKD. There are 14 residues in the CDR3. Here the CDR3 DNA reads TGTGCCATCAGCTTTTCGGCAAAAAACTACGAGCAGTACTTC. It specifies CAISFSAKNYEQYF.

The rearrangement joins TRBV7-2 to TRBJ2-5; 13 positions match TRBD2. The better agreement between TRBJ2-7 and the DNA end casts doubt on the J call. Germline assignment: CDR1 SGHTA and CDR2 FQGNSA. The CDR3 sequence is 16 residues long. The CDR3 nucleotides are TGTGCCAGCAGCCCGGGACTAGCGGGAACGGGAGGCGAGCAGTACTTC. Encoded protein: CASSPGLAGTGGEQYF.

This clonotype was counted only a few times. The chain is built from TRBV3-1 and TRBJ1-1; the D gene is possibly TRBD1 (6 bases). Germline V gene data show CDR1 as LGHDT and CDR2 as YNNKEL (reference sequence). There are 16 residues in the CDR3. The V end lost 4 bases, the J end lost 5 bases, and 20 bases lay between the germline ends. The CDR3 coding sequence is TGTGCCAGCAGCCGGAGGACAGACCTTTTGGGAACTGAAGCTTTCTTT. It is translated as CASSRRTDLLGTEAFF. The whole variable domain, remainder taken from reference TRBV3-1 and TRBJ1-1, is DTAVSQTPKYLVTQMGNDKSIKCEQNLGHDTMYWYKQDSKKFLKIMFSYNNKELIINETVPNRFSPKSPDKAHLNLHINSLELGDSAVYFCASSRRTDLLGTEAFFGQGTRLTVV.

This chain links TRBV7-3 with TRBJ2-5; 9 bases fit TRBD2. The V gene end was trimmed by 2 bases and the J gene end by 1 base; junction bases not matched to a gene: 5. The CDR3 length is 16 residues. Germline V gives CDR1 SGHTA, CDR2 FQGTGA. Here the CDR3 reads CASSLGGGAFQETQYF. The CDR3, as DNA: TGTGCCAGCAGCTTAGGCGGGGGGGCTTTCCAAGAGACCCAGTACTTC.

This chain joins TRBV5-1 and TRBJ2-2, with D hard to call. The CDR3 totals 12 residues. CDR1 and CDR2 from the germline V gene are SGHRS and YFSETQ. V shed 4 bases and J shed 6 bases, with 7 bases lying between them. DNA for the CDR3: TGCGCCAGCAGCGGAGAGTCCGGGGAGCTGTTTTTT. Its translation: CASSGESGELFF.